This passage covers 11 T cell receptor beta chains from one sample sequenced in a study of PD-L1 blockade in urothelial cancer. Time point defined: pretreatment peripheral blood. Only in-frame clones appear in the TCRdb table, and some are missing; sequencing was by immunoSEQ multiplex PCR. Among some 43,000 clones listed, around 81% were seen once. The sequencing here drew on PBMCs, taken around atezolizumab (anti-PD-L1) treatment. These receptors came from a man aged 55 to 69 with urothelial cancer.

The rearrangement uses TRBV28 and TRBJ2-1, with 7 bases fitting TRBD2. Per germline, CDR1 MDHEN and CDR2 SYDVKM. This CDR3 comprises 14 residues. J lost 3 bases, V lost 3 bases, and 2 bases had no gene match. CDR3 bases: TGTGCCAGCAGTTTTCGGACTAGCTACAATGAGCAGTTCTTC. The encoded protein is CASSFRTSYNEQFF.

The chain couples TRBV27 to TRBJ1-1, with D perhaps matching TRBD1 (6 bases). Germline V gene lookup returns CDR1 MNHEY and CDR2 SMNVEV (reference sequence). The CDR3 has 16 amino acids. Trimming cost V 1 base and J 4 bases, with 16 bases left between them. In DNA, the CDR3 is TGTGCCAGCAGTTTATTAACCCTGGGGGCAGTCACTGAAGCTTTCTTT. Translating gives CASSLLTLGAVTEAFF.

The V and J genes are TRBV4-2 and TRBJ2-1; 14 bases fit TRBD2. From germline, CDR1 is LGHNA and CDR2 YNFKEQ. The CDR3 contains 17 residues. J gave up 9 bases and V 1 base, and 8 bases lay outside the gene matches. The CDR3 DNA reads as TGTGCCAGCAGCCAAGGACTAGCGGGGGGGCCACGGGGTGAGCAGTTCTTC. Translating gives CASSQGLAGGPRGEQFF.

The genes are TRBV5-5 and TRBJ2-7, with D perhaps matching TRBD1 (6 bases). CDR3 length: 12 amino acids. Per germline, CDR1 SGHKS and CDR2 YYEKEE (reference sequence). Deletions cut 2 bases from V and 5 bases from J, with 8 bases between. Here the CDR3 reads CASSLYRDEQYF. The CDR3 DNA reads TGTGCCAGCAGCTTATACAGGGACGAGCAGTACTTC. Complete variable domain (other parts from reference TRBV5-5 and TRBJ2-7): DAGVTQSPTHLIKTRGQQVTLRCSPISGHKSVSWYQQVLGQGPQFIFQYYEKEERGRGNFPDRFSARQFPNYSSELNVNALLLGDSALYLCASSLYRDEQYFGPGTRLTVT.

This chain's CDR3 is CASSSGLDSGANVLTF. The CDR3 nucleotides read TGCGCCAGCAGCTCCGGACTGGACTCTGGGGCCAACGTCCTGACTTTC. V is TRBV5-1 and J is TRBJ2-6, with D perhaps TRBD2 (5 bases). Germline V gives CDR1 SGHRS, CDR2 YFSETQ. V shed 3 bases and J shed 0 bases, with 10 bases lying between them. The CDR3 covers 16 residues.

CDR3 nucleotides: TGCGCCAGCAGCCCCGGACAGGGAGGGACCGGGGAGCTGTTTTTT. Translated: CASSPGQGGTGELFF. The gene calls are TRBV5-1 and TRBJ2-2; the D gene is possibly TRBD1 (8 bases). The V end was cut by 4 bases, the J end by 5 bases, with 15 bases between. This CDR3 comprises 15 residues. Germline V lookup: CDR1 SGHRS, CDR2 YFSETQ.

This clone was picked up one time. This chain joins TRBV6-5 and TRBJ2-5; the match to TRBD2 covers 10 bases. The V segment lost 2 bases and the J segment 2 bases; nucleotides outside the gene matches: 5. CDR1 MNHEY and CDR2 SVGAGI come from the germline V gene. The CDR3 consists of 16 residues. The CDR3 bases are TGTGCCAGCAGTTACGGCCTAGCGGGGGCTCAAGAGACCCAGTACTTC. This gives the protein CASSYGLAGAQETQYF.

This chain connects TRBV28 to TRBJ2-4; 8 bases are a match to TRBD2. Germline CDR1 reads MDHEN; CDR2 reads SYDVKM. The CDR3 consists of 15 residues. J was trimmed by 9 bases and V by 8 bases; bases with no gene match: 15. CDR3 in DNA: TGTGCCAGCGGGATAACGGGGGGGAGCCGGGGCATTCAGTACTTC. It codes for CASGITGGSRGIQYF. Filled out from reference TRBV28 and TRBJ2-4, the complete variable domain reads DVKVTQSSRYLVKRTGEKVFLECVQDMDHENMFWYRQDPGLGLRLIYFSYDVKMKEKGDIPEGYSVSREKKERFSLILESASTNQTSMYLCASGITGGSRGIQYFGAGTRLSVL.

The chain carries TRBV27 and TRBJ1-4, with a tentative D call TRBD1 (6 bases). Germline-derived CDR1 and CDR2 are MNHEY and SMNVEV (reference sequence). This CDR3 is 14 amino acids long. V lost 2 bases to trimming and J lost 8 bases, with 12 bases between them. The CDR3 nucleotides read TGTGCCAGCAGTTTAATTGGACAGCCGGAAAAACTGTTTTTT. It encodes CASSLIGQPEKLFF.

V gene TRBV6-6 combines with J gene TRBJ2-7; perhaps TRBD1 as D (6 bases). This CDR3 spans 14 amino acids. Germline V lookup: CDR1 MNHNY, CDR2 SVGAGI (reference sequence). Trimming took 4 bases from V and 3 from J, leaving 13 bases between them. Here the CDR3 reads CASSSSQGNYEQYF. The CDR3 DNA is TGTGCCAGCAGTTCCTCACAGGGAAACTACGAGCAGTACTTC.

The CDR3 bases are TGTGCCAGCAGTCCCCCAGGACAGGGGTTCGGTTCACCCCTCCACTTT. Translating it yields CASSPPGQGFGSPLHF. V and J are TRBV27 and TRBJ1-6; 9 nucleotides line up with TRBD1. Trimming took 5 bases from V and 9 from J; bases not matched to a gene: 11. Germline V gene sequence: CDR1 MNHEY, CDR2 SMNVEV (reference sequence). The CDR3 totals 16 residues.